The 7 T cell receptor beta chains listed next were all sequenced from one sample in a study of Ad26.COV2.S vaccination and SARS-CoV-2 variants. Described treatment: some 19 received Ad26.COV2.S at low or high dose, single or two shots; roughly five received placebo; per-sample allocation not given. Vaccine and placebo recipients were sampled on day 63 after the first injection. The data were produced by immunoSEQ multiplex PCR, yet TCRdb's version contains in-frame clones alone and is incomplete. The sample consists of 350,000 to 500,000 clones, about 90% of them appearing once. Sequences were derived from peripheral blood, sampled in a trial of Ad26.COV2.S vaccine versus placebo. These TCRs come from a person between 18 and 60 years old who received the Ad26.COV2.S COVID-19 vaccine or a placebo.

The chain combines TRBV4-1 with TRBJ2-3, with 8 nucleotides matching TRBD2. With V trimmed by 1 base and J by 5 bases, 8 bases remained unmatched. The germline V gene has CDR1 MGHRA and CDR2 YSYEKL. This CDR3 has 16 amino acids. For the CDR3, the DNA is TGCGCCAGCAGCCAAGGGGACGGGAGGGCCCAAGATACGCAGTATTTT. Its translation is CASSQGDGRAQDTQYF.

V is TRBV5-1 and J is TRBJ2-7; 7 positions match TRBD1. Germline V gene lookup returns CDR1 SGHRS and CDR2 YFSETQ. The CDR3 contains 13 residues. The J segment lost 2 bases and the V segment lost 5 bases, leaving 4 bases of the junction unmatched. The CDR3 nucleotides read TGCGCCAGCAGGGGGACAGATCCCTACGAGCAGTACTTC. Protein product: CASRGTDPYEQYF.

The chain is built from TRBV6-2 or TRBV6-3 and TRBJ1-5, with a weak D call TRBD1 (5 bases). The V gene lost 6 bases and the J gene lost 1 base, with 16 bases spanning the gap. CDR3 length: 16 amino acids. Germline V gene sequence: CDR1 MNHEY, CDR2 SVGEGT. The CDR3 sequence is CASSDLLRDSNQPQHF. The CDR3 region has the DNA TGTGCCAGCAGCGACCTCCTCCGGGACAGCAATCAGCCCCAGCATTTT.

J is TRBJ2-3 and V is TRBV29-1; D is tentatively TRBD1 or TRBD2 (6 bases each). Trimming cost V 3 bases and J 6 bases, with 19 bases left between them. Per the germline V gene, CDR1 is SQVTM and CDR2 is ANQGSEA. The CDR3 is made up of 15 amino acids. CDR3 in amino acids: CSVEGGRGVWDTQYF. In DNA form, the CDR3 reads TGCAGCGTTGAGGGAGGCAGGGGAGTATGGGATACGCAGTATTTT.

The chain has TRBV29-1 and TRBJ2-1, with D perhaps matching TRBD1 or TRBD2 (5 bases each). This CDR3 comprises 15 residues. V was cut by 3 bases and J by 6 bases, with 18 bases left in between. Germline lookup yields CDR1 SQVTM and CDR2 ANQGSEA. CDR3 sequence (DNA): TGCAGCGTTGACGCGGCGATGGGTGGGGGCAATGAGCAGTTCTTC. This sequence encodes CSVDAAMGGGNEQFF.

This clone was detected a few times. V usage is TRBV11-2 and J usage is TRBJ2-3; 13 bases match TRBD2. Germline V gives CDR1 SGHAT, CDR2 FQNNGV. CDR3 length: 16 residues. V lost 5 bases and J lost 7; bases outside the gene matches: 9. CDR3 nucleotide sequence: TGTGCCAGCAGCCTTACTAGCGGGAGGGCGTCTTATACGCAGTATTTT. Translation gives CASSLTSGRASYTQYF.

V is TRBV6-2 or TRBV6-3 and J is TRBJ1-4, with D possibly matching TRBD1 (5 bases). The germline V gene has CDR1 MNHEY and CDR2 SVGEGT. This CDR3 is built from 14 residues. With 2 bases removed from V and 4 bases from J, the gap between germline ends came to 8 bases. As DNA, the CDR3 is TGTGCCAGCAGTTACGAGACAGTTAATGAAAAACTGTTTTTT. Amino acid sequence: CASSYETVNEKLFF.